These T cell receptor beta chains were read from a single sample in a study of cytomegalovirus exposure and HLA in healthy donors. The protocol was immunoSEQ multiplex PCR, while the TCRdb copy is restricted to in-frame clones and leaves out a portion. Here the sample table reports 100,000 to 150,000 clones. What was sequenced was PBMCs. The receptors derive from a man between 18 and 29 years old in good health and CMV-seronegative. The CDR3 runs from the conserved cysteine through the conserved F or W. D genes are given only for firm matches.

cdr3_nt	cdr3_aa	d_call	v_call	j_call
TGTGCCAGCAGTCCCAGGGGGCTTCAAGCTTTCTTT	CASSPRGLQAFF	TRBD1	TRBV27	TRBJ1-1
TGTGCCAGCAGTGAATCGGGACACCGGAACACTGAAGCTTTCTTT	CASSESGHRNTEAFF	-	TRBV25-1	TRBJ1-1
TGTGCCAGCTCCTACGAATGGACAGCTTTGGGCTCTAACTATGGCTACACCTTC	CASSYEWTALGSNYGYTF	-	TRBV18	TRBJ1-2
TGCGCCAGCAGCGGGGGGATGAACACTGAAGCTTTCTTT	CASSGGMNTEAFF	-	TRBV5-1	TRBJ1-1
TGCGCCAGCAGCTCTATCACCCTGAACACTGAAGCTTTCTTT	CASSSITLNTEAFF	-	TRBV5-1	TRBJ1-1
TGCGCCAGCAGCTATGGGACAGCCGCCTCTGGGGCCAACGTCCTGACTTTC	CASSYGTAASGANVLTF	TRBD1	TRBV5-1	TRBJ2-6
TGCGCCAGCAGCTTGTACTGGGACAGGCGGAACACTGAAGCTTTCTTT	CASSLYWDRRNTEAFF	TRBD1	TRBV5-1	TRBJ1-1
TGCAGCGTTGGACAACACACTGAAGCTTTCTTT	CSVGQHTEAFF	-	TRBV29-1	TRBJ1-1
TGTGCCAGCAGCTTCGGACAGGGGGAATGGGGCTACACCTTC	CASSFGQGEWGYTF	TRBD1	TRBV5-6	TRBJ1-2
TGTGCCAGCAGTCCCCTCAGGTCCTCCTACAATGAGCAGTTCTTC	CASSPLRSSYNEQFF	-	TRBV28	TRBJ2-1
TGTGCCAGCAGACAGGAATCTGGAAACACCATATATTTT	CASRQESGNTIYF	-	TRBV2	TRBJ1-3